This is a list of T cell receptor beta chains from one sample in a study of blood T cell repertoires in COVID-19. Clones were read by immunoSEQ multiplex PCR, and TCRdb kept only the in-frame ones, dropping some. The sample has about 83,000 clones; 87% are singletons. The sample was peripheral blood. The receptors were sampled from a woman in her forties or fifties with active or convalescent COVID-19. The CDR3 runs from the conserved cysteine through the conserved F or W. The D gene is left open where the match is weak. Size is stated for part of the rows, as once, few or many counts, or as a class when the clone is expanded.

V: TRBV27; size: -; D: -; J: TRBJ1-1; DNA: TGTGCCAGCAGTTCTACAGTAAAGAAGGCTGAAGCTTTCTTT; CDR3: CASSSTVKKAEAFF
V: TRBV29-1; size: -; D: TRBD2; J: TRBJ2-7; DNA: TGCAGCGTTAGGCTAGCGGGGGACGGGGGCTACGAGCAGTACTTC; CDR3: CSVRLAGDGGYEQYF
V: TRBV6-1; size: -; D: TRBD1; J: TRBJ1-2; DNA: TGTGCCAGCAGTGATCAGACAGGGCCGAACTATGGCTACACCTTC; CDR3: CASSDQTGPNYGYTF
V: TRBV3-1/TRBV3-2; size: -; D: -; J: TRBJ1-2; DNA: TGTGCCAGCAGCCAAGCCGGGGATGGCTACACCTTC; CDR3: CASSQAGDGYTF
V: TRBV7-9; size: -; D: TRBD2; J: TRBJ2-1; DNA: TGTGCCAGCAGCCTTCCGGGACTAGCGACCAATGAGCAGTTCTTC; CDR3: CASSLPGLATNEQFF
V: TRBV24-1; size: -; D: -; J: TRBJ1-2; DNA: TGTGCCACCAGTGATTGGGGAGCTAACTATGGCTACACCTTC; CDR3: CATSDWGANYGYTF
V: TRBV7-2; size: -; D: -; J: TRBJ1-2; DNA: TGTGCCAGCAGCTTAACAGGGAGTAATGGCTACACCTTC; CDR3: CASSLTGSNGYTF
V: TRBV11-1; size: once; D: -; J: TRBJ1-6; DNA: TGTGCCAGCAGCTTTCCAGATAATTCACCCCTCCACTTT; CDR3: CASSFPDNSPLHF
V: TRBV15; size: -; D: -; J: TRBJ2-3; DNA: TGTGCCACCAGCGCGGCAGGGATAGATACGCAGTATTTT; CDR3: CATSAAGIDTQYF
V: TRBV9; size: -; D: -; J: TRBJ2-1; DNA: TGTGCCAGCAGCGCCCCCCGGGGGGCAATAGGCGATGAGCAGTTCTTC; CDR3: CASSAPRGAIGDEQFF
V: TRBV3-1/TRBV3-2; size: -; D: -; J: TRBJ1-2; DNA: TGTGCCAGCAGCCCCCGGGGACAAACCTATGGCTACACCTTC; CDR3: CASSPRGQTYGYTF
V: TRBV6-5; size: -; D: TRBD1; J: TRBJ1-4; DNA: TGTGCCAGCGGAAGACAGGGACCAAATGAAAAACTGTTTTTT; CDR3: CASGRQGPNEKLFF
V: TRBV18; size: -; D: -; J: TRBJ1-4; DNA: TGTGCCAGCTCACCACCCCCAGGGACTAATGAAAAACTGTTTTTT; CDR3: CASSPPPGTNEKLFF
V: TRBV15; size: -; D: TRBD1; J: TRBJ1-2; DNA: TGTGCCACCACCAGACAGGGCTCTGGCTACACCTTC; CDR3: CATTRQGSGYTF
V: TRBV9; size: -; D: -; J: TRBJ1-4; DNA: TGTGCCAGCAGCTCAAGAGGGGGTCATGAAAAACTGTTTTTT; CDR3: CASSSRGGHEKLFF
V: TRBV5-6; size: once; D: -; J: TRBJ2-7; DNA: TGTGCCAGCAGCTTCACTGGAGTAGGCGAGCAGTACTTC; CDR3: CASSFTGVGEQYF
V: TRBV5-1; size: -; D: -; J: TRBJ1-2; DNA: TGCGCCAGTGCTTTCGGGGGATCCTATGGCTACACCTTC; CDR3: CASAFGGSYGYTF
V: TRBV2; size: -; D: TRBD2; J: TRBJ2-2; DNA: TGTGCCAGCAGGGGTGGACTAGCGGTGAACACCGGGGAGCTGTTTTTT; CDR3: CASRGGLAVNTGELFF
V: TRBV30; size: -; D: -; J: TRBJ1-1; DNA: TGTGCCCAGAGTCAGGGGTCCACTGAAGCTTTCTTT; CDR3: CAQSQGSTEAFF
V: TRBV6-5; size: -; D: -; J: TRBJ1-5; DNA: TGTGCCAGCAGTTACGACGGGGATCAGCCCCAGCATTTT; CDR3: CASSYDGDQPQHF
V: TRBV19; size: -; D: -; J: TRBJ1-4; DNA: TGTGCCAGTAGTTCACAGGAATTACGAGAAAAACTGTTTTTT; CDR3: CASSSQELREKLFF
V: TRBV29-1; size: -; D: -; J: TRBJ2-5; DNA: TGCAGCTCTCTGGGACACCCGCAAGAGACCCAGTACTTC; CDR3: CSSLGHPQETQYF
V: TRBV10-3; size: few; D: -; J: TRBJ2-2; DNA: TGTGCCATCCTTGCAGGCGGGCGAAAGAACACCGGGGAGCTGTTTTTT; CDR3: CAILAGGRKNTGELFF
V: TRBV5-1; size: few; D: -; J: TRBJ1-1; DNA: TGCGCCAGCAGCATAGGTAGGGGGAACACTGAAGCTTTCTTT; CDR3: CASSIGRGNTEAFF
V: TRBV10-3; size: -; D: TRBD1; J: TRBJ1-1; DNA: TGTGCCATCAGGATACAGGGGGAGAACACTGAAGCTTTCTTT; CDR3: CAIRIQGENTEAFF
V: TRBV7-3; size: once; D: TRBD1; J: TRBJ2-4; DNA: TGTGCCAGCAGCTTAGGATCTAGACAGGGAAAAAACATTCAGTACTTC; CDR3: CASSLGSRQGKNIQYF
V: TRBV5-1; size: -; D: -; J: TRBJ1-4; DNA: TGCGCCAGCAGCCCTACAGGGAACTGGCCTAATGAAAAACTGTTTTTT; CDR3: CASSPTGNWPNEKLFF
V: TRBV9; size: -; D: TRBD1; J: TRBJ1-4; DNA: TGTGCCAGCAGCGTCTTGACAGGGCGTAATGAAAAACTGTTTTTT; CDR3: CASSVLTGRNEKLFF
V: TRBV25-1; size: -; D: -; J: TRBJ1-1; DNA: TGTGCCAGCAGTACAATCCAGGGGACTGAAGCTTTCTTT; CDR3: CASSTIQGTEAFF
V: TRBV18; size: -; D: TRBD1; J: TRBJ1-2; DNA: TGTGCCAGCTCACCCGGGACAGGGGGCGACTATGGCTACACCTTC; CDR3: CASSPGTGGDYGYTF
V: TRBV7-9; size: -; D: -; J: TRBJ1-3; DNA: TGTGCCAGCAGCTTAGTCGGAGAGTCTGGAAACACCATATATTTT; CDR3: CASSLVGESGNTIYF
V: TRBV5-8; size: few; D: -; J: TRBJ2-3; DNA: TGTGCCAGCAGCCTCGTCCAGGTTACCACAGATACGCAGTATTTT; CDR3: CASSLVQVTTDTQYF
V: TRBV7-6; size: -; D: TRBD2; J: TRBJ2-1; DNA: TGTGCCAGCGCATTCTCTAGCGGGGCCCTCAATGAGCAGTTCTTC; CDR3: CASAFSSGALNEQFF
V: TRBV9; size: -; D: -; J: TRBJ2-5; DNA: TGTGCCAGCAGCGCCGGGGTTCGGGGGGCAAGGGAGACCCAGTACTTC; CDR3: CASSAGVRGARETQYF
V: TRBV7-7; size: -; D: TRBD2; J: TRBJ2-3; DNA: TGTGCTAGCAGCCCTGGGACTAGCGGAGATACGCAGTATTTT; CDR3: CASSPGTSGDTQYF
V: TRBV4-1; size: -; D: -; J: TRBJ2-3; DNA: TGCGCCAGCAGCCAATCGCGCGAGGGTGTCCCCACAGATACGCAGTATTTT; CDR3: CASSQSREGVPTDTQYF
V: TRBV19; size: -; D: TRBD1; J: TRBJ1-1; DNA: TGTGCCAGTAGTATCGGAGGGGGCCCGGGTATGAACACTGAAGCTTTCTTT; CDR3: CASSIGGGPGMNTEAFF
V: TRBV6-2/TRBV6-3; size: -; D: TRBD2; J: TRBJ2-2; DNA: TGTGCCAGCAGTTACCCCGCGGGAGCGAACACCGGGGAGCTGTTTTTT; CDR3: CASSYPAGANTGELFF
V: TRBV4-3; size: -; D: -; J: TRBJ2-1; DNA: TGCGCCAGCAGCCCAGCTAATCGACAGACGGCCTACAATGAGCAGTTCTTC; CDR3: CASSPANRQTAYNEQFF
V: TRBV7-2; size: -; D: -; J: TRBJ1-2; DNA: TGTGCCAGCAGCTTAGAGAGGCTGGGGCTATATGGCTACACCTTC; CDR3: CASSLERLGLYGYTF
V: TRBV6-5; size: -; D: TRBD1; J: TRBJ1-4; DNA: TGTGCCAGCAGTTGGGGGCCGGGACAGAAAAATGAAAAACTGTTTTTT; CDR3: CASSWGPGQKNEKLFF
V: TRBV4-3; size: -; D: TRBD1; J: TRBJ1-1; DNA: TGCGCCAGCAGCCAAGGACAGGGGTACCACACTGAAGCTTTCTTT; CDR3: CASSQGQGYHTEAFF
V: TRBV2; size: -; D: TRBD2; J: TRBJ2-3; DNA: TGTGCCAGCAGGCCTAGCGGGGGCTGGACAGATACGCAGTATTTT; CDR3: CASRPSGGWTDTQYF
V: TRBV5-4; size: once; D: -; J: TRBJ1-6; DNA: TGTGCCAGCAGCTTGTCAGGGTACAATTCACCCCTCCACTTT; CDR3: CASSLSGYNSPLHF
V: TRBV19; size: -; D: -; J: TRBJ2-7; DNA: TGTGCCAGTAGTATTAAGGACAGCCTCTGGGACGAGCAGTACTTC; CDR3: CASSIKDSLWDEQYF
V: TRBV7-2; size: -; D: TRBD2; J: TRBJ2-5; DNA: TGTGCCAGCAGCAATAGCGGGGGTACCTCAAGAGCCCAGTACTTC; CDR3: CASSNSGGTSRAQYF
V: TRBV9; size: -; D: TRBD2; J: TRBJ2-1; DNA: TGTGCCAGCAGCCCCGGGACTAGCGGGGGGGCGGGCAATGAGCAGTTCTTC; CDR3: CASSPGTSGGAGNEQFF
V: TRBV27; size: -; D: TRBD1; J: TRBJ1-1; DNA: TGTGCCAGCAGCCGCTACTCTACGGGACAGAACTCTTTCTTT; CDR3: CASSRYSTGQNSFF
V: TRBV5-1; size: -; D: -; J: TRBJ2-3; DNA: TGCGCCAGCAGCGACACCTATACGCAGTATTTT; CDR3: CASSDTYTQYF